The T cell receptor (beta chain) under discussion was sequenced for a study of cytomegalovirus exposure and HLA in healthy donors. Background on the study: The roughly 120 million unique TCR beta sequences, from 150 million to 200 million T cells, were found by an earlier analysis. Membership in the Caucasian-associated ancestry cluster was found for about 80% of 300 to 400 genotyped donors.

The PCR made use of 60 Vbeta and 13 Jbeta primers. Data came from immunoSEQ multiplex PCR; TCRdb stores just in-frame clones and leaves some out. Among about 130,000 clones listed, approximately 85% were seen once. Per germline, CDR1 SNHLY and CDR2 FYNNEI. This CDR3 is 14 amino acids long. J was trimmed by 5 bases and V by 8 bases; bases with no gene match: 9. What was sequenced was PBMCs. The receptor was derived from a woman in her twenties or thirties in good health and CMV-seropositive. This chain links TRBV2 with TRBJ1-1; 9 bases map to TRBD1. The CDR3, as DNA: TGTGCCAGCGGAGTGGAGACAGGGGGGACTGAAGCTTTCTTT. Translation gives CASGVETGGTEAFF.